Shown below are 25 T cell receptor beta chains from a single sample sequenced in a study of OX40 agonist ivuxolimab in advanced cancers. Some clones are missing from TCRdb's copy, which holds only in-frame ones; the method was immunoSEQ multiplex PCR. The sample has about 62,000 clones, about 85% seen once; the top ten hold over 3.5%. Here the sequenced sample was CD4+ or CD8+ T cells sorted from blood, taken in a trial of the OX40 agonist ivuxolimab. These receptors were taken from an adult with an advanced solid tumor such as melanoma, head and neck, liver or kidney cancer.

The V and J genes are TRBV6-1 and TRBJ2-1; TRBD2 agrees at 7 bases. Looked up from germline, CDR1 is MNHNS and CDR2 is SASEGT. The CDR3 covers 17 residues. V lost 4 bases, J lost 4 bases, and 13 bases stayed unmatched. The chain's CDR3 is CASSVTLAWGGYNEQFF. The CDR3 DNA sequence: TGTGCCAGCAGTGTAACACTAGCGTGGGGGGGATACAATGAGCAGTTCTTC.

CDR3 amino acids: CASSWPQGLGANVLTF. CDR3 coding DNA: TGTGCCAGCAGCTGGCCCCAGGGTTTAGGGGCCAACGTCCTGACTTTC. V and J are TRBV5-4 and TRBJ2-6, with D possibly being TRBD1 (5 bases). The V gene's germline CDR1 is SGHNT and CDR2 YYREEE (reference sequence). This CDR3 comprises 16 residues. The V end lost 3 bases, the J end lost 4 bases, and 14 bases lay between the germline ends.

The chain employs TRBV6-4 and TRBJ2-5, with D perhaps TRBD2 (5 bases). V was trimmed by 8 bases and J by 1 base, leaving 17 bases between them. The CDR3 is 15 residues long. CDR1 and CDR2 (germline): MRHNA, SNTAGT. DNA of the CDR3: TGTGCCAGCGCTAGAGGGCCAAGCACCCAAGAGACCCAGTACTTC. Protein product: CASARGPSTQETQYF.

The chain links TRBV7-3 to TRBJ2-1; D not resolved. This CDR3 has 15 residues. Looked up from germline, CDR1 is SGHTA and CDR2 is FQGTGA. Trimming shortened V by 2 bases and J by 8 bases, and 16 bases separated the two germline ends. CDR3 region: CASSLLASTIDEQFF. The CDR3 nucleotides read TGTGCCAGCAGCTTATTAGCTAGTACCATAGATGAGCAGTTCTTC.

V is TRBV28 and J is TRBJ2-7; 8 positions agree with TRBD1. The CDR3 consists of 15 residues. Per the germline V gene, CDR1 is MDHEN and CDR2 is SYDVKM. Losses at the gene ends were 6 bases for V and 3 bases for J; bases not matched to a gene: 10. The CDR3 DNA sequence: TGTGCCAGCAGAAAAGGACAGGGCATCGTCTACGAGCAGTACTTC. This encodes CASRKGQGIVYEQYF. The complete variable domain, with remaining parts taken from reference TRBV28 and TRBJ2-7, reads DVKVTQSSRYLVKRTGEKVFLECVQDMDHENMFWYRQDPGLGLRLIYFSYDVKMKEKGDIPEGYSVSREKKERFSLILESASTNQTSMYLCASRKGQGIVYEQYFGPGTRLTVT.

J is TRBJ2-1 and V is TRBV10-3; possible D gene TRBD2, 5 bases. The V gene lost 6 bases and the J gene lost 4 bases, with 7 bases spanning the gap. Germline CDR1 and CDR2: ENHRY and SYGVKD. The CDR3 extends over 12 amino acids. CDR3 loop: CAISGEYNEQFF. The CDR3 DNA is TGTGCCATCAGCGGGGAGTACAATGAGCAGTTCTTC.

The rearrangement uses TRBV25-1 and TRBJ2-3; D call uncertain. CDR3 length: 16 amino acids. CDR1 is MGHDK, CDR2 SYGVNS, per germline. V dropped 1 base and J dropped 1 base, with 12 bases sitting between them. The CDR3 sequence: CASSESQAVGTDTQYF. CDR3 bases: TGTGCCAGCAGTGAATCCCAGGCGGTTGGCACAGATACGCAGTATTTT.

This clone was picked up a small number of times. The chain uses TRBV10-3 and TRBJ2-5; 9 nucleotides agree with TRBD1. V dropped 5 bases and J dropped 3; count of bases not matched to a gene: 4. The CDR3 spans 14 residues. Germline values: CDR1 ENHRY, CDR2 SYGVKD. CDR3 nucleotide sequence: TGTGCCATCAGTAAAACAGGGGGCGAAGAGACCCAGTACTTC. It specifies CAISKTGGEETQYF.

This clone was seen a few times. The rearrangement joins TRBV7-3 to TRBJ2-5; 8 bases are a match to TRBD1. Germline CDR1 reads SGHTA; CDR2 reads FQGTGA. The V gene end was trimmed by 4 bases and the J gene end by 5 bases; junction bases not matched to a gene: 9. The CDR3 contains 15 residues. The CDR3 protein is CASSSVTGAGETQYF. CDR3 nucleotide sequence: TGTGCCAGCAGCTCCGTGACAGGGGCGGGTGAGACCCAGTACTTC.

The table lists this clone with a count of one. The chain joins TRBV11-2 to TRBJ2-1, with 8 positions matching TRBD2. Germline CDR1 SGHAT, CDR2 FQNNGV. The CDR3 loop spans 16 amino acids. V was clipped by 5 bases and J by 5 bases; unmatched bases: 11. The CDR3 loop reads CASSQGLSGNNNEQFF. CDR3 in DNA: TGTGCCAGCAGCCAGGGGCTTAGCGGGAACAACAATGAGCAGTTCTTC.

The V and J genes are TRBV27 and TRBJ1-4; D remains ambiguous. The CDR3 length is 16 residues. Per germline, CDR1 MNHEY and CDR2 SMNVEV (reference sequence). V gave up 0 bases and J gave up 8 bases, with 16 bases separating them. The CDR3: CASSLSVRSGGEKLFF. CDR3 nucleotide sequence: TGTGCCAGCAGTTTATCGGTCAGGTCTGGAGGGGAAAAACTGTTTTTT.

The chain recombines TRBV29-1 with TRBJ2-1; D remains ambiguous. Trimming took off 7 bases at V and 0 bases at J, with 16 bases between the two ends. CDR3 length equals 15 residues. CDR1 SQVTM and CDR2 ANQGSEA come from the germline V gene. DNA for the CDR3: TGCAGCGCCGGTGACCGACTGAGCTCCTACAATGAGCAGTTCTTC. It encodes CSAGDRLSSYNEQFF.

This rearrangement joins TRBV7-6 to TRBJ2-2; TRBD2 matches at 9 bases. CDR1 is SGHVS, CDR2 FNYEAQ, per germline. Unmatched junction bases numbered 0, after V lost 2 bases and J lost 5 bases. The CDR3 runs 14 residues. CDR3 coding DNA: TGTGCCAGCAGCTTAACTAGCGGGACCGGGGAGCTGTTTTTT. Amino acid sequence: CASSLTSGTGELFF.

V usage is TRBV5-4 and J usage is TRBJ2-6; a weak D match, TRBD2 (7 bases). CDR1 is SGHNT and CDR2 is YYREEE in the germline V gene (reference sequence). V dropped 3 bases and J dropped 4 bases, with 11 bases sitting between them. CDR3 length equals 15 residues. The CDR3 protein is CASSWGGSGANVLTF. CDR3 sequence (DNA): TGTGCCAGCAGCTGGGGGGGCTCCGGGGCCAACGTCCTGACTTTC.

This clone has more than one count but fewer than ten. This chain links TRBV28 with TRBJ1-5, with D perhaps matching TRBD1 (5 bases). Germline values: CDR1 MDHEN, CDR2 SYDVKM. The CDR3 consists of 12 residues. Trimming shortened V by 2 bases and J by 6 bases, and 5 bases separated the two germline ends. The CDR3 bases are TGTGCCAGCAGTTTACAGGGTCAGCCCCAGCATTTT. Residues: CASSLQGQPQHF.

The chain has TRBV28 and TRBJ2-5; possible D gene TRBD1, 6 bases. The CDR3 covers 15 residues. The germline CDR1 and CDR2 sequences are MDHEN and SYDVKM. V was cut by 2 bases and J by 2 bases, with 12 bases left in between. The CDR3 loop is CASSLLDSLQETQYF. CDR3 DNA: TGTGCCAGCAGTTTACTGGACAGTCTGCAAGAGACCCAGTACTTC.

V is TRBV7-6 and J is TRBJ2-7, with 9 bases that match TRBD1. This CDR3 is built from 15 residues. Germline lookup yields CDR1 SGHVS and CDR2 FNYEAQ. After removal of 5 bases from V and 2 bases from J, the junction contained 7 bases not matched to a gene. The CDR3 DNA is TGTGCCAGCAGCCCTCCGACAGGGGGTCCCTACGAGCAGTACTTC. Protein product: CASSPPTGGPYEQYF.

The chain couples TRBV27 to TRBJ2-3; D tentatively reads TRBD1 or TRBD2 (5 bases each). CDR3 length: 15 residues. Trimming removed 2 bases at V and 6 bases at J, with 15 bases between. CDR1 is MNHEY, CDR2 SMNVEV, per germline (reference sequence). CDR3 region: CASSLGGYPLDTQYF. The DNA of the CDR3 is TGTGCCAGCAGTTTAGGGGGTTACCCCCTGGATACGCAGTATTTT.

The chain recombines TRBV30 with TRBJ2-3, with 8 nucleotides matching TRBD1. Germline V CDR1 and CDR2: GTSNPN, SVGIG (reference sequence). The J segment lost 2 bases and the V segment lost 0 bases, leaving 10 bases of the junction unmatched. This CDR3 has 17 residues. The CDR3 region has the DNA TGTGCCTGGAGTGTTTTCCTGACAGGGGATATCACAGATACGCAGTATTTT. Translated, it gives CAWSVFLTGDITDTQYF.

A note on this clone: Compared with germline, one end of the junction differs, possibly owing to a read error. V is TRBV6-1 and J is TRBJ1-2, with 7 positions matching TRBD1. Germline V lookup: CDR1 MNHNS, CDR2 SASEGT. CDR3 size: 12 residues. DNA of the CDR3: TGTGCCAGCACCCAGGGGGACTATGGCCACACCTTC. Translating it yields CASTQGDYGHTF.

This clone was recorded a few times. The CDR3 region is CATRGSTEAFF. The CDR3 coding sequence is TGTGCAACACGCGGTTCCACTGAAGCTTTCTTT. This chain joins TRBV7-9 and TRBJ1-1; no reliable D call. The CDR3 has 11 amino acids. Germline lookup yields CDR1 SEHNR and CDR2 FQNEAQ (reference sequence).

V gene TRBV7-9 combines with J gene TRBJ1-2; unclear D gene. The CDR3 runs 13 residues. V was pared by 1 base and J by 4 bases, with 7 bases between. Germline lookup yields CDR1 SEHNR and CDR2 FQNEAQ (reference sequence). The CDR3 coding sequence is TGTGCCAGCAGCTTAGAAGCCGGCTATGGCTACACCTTC. Translating it yields CASSLEAGYGYTF. Looking up the rest from reference TRBV7-9 and TRBJ1-2 gives the full variable domain: DTGVSQNPRHKITKRGQNVTFRCDPISEHNRLYWYRQTLGQGPEFLTYFQNEAQLEKSRLLSDRFSAERPKGSFSTLEIQRTEQGDSAMYLCASSLEAGYGYTFGSGTRLTVV.

The V gene is TRBV28, the J gene TRBJ2-7; a weak D match, TRBD1 (7 bases). Per germline, CDR1 MDHEN and CDR2 SYDVKM. V lost 2 bases to trimming and J lost 0 bases, with 14 bases between them. The CDR3 has 16 amino acids. The CDR3 DNA follows: TGTGCCAGCAGTTTAGTGGGCGGGGACAGCTCCTACGAGCAGTACTTC. Residues: CASSLVGGDSSYEQYF.

The chain links TRBV20-1 to TRBJ1-3, with TRBD1 identical over 9 bases. V lost 5 bases and J lost 15; bases outside the gene matches: 5. The CDR3 runs to 10 residues. CDR1 is DFQATT and CDR2 is SNEGSKA in the germline V gene (reference sequence). The CDR3 DNA is TGCAGTGCTGGTAGGGACAGGGAATATTTT. Translation: CSAGRDREYF.

As DNA, the CDR3 is TGTGCCAGTACCCCCGGGACAGGGGCTGGGGCCAACGTCCTGACTTTC. This translates into CASTPGTGAGANVLTF. The J gene is TRBJ2-6, the V gene TRBV19; 10 bases map to TRBD1. Germline CDR1 is LNHDA and CDR2 is SQIVND (reference sequence). The ends lost 7 bases at V and 2 bases at J; junction bases unmatched: 5. CDR3 size: 16 residues.